This TCR beta chain was profiled in a study of shared clonotypes between healthy human individuals. Looked up from germline, CDR1 is GTSNPN and CDR2 is SVGIG (reference sequence). The CDR3 has 12 amino acids. Trimming pared 0 bases from V and 3 bases from J, leaving 5 bases between. Notes on this clone: The antigen remains unidentified. In the same sample, other DNA sequences code for this CDR3.

Study-level results: A reduction in generation probabilities was seen for non-shared clonotypes relative to those shared by all four donors.

Here immunoSEQ multiplex PCR was the method, and the copy in TCRdb shows in-frame clones only, minus some. Of some 1 million clones in the sample, approximately 76% were seen once. The chain uses TRBV30 and TRBJ1-1; no firm D call. The receptor's source is a man aged 18 to 35 in good health. Sequenced input: memory CD4+ T cells sorted from blood. Subset in this sample: CD45RA-negative fraction. CDR3 DNA: TGTGCCTGGAGTGTCTGGGACACTGAAGCTTTCTTT. It yields the protein CAWSVWDTEAFF.